Listed here are 27 T cell receptor beta chains from one sample, sequenced in a study of metastatic and nonmetastatic thyroid tumors. Before thyroid surgery, none of the patients had received any treatment. TCRdb used MiXCR to call clones anew from the PCR reads. The sample includes 70,000 or so clones, 13% to 15% of them seen just once. Source material: blood. Every receptor here comes from a male donor with papillary thyroid cancer or a benign thyroid nodule (not recorded which). Some clones in this sample may be carry-over from other donors' samples.

This clone was detected many times. The gene calls are TRBV28 and TRBJ2-1; the D is unclear. Germline lookup yields CDR1 MDHEN and CDR2 SYDVKM. The CDR3 covers 14 residues. V was clipped by 2 bases and J by 4 bases, with 9 bases between them. DNA of the CDR3: TGTGCCAGCAGTTTAGGGCAGCCTTACAATGAGCAGTTCTTC. This encodes CASSLGQPYNEQFF.

The V and J genes are TRBV24-1 and TRBJ2-3; D may be TRBD2 (6 bases). This CDR3 contains 15 residues. Trimming shortened V by 3 bases and J by 6 bases, and 15 bases separated the two germline ends. CDR1 is KGHDR and CDR2 is SFDVKD in the germline V gene. CDR3: CATSDTRLGGDTQYF. CDR3 in DNA: TGTGCCACCAGTGATACACGACTAGGTGGGGATACGCAGTATTTT.

This clone was counted at least ten times. The V gene is TRBV4-1, the J gene TRBJ1-2; D gene ambiguous. The CDR3 contains 16 residues. Looked up from germline, CDR1 is MGHRA and CDR2 is YSYEKL. V was trimmed by 0 bases and J by 2 bases, leaving 13 bases between them. In DNA, the CDR3 is TGCGCCAGCAGCCAAGAGGTGTTGGCCGTAAACTATGGCTACACCTTC. Protein sequence: CASSQEVLAVNYGYTF.

This clone has a handful of counts. With a much larger clone just one base away, this may be a read error. This chain uses TRBV4-1 with TRBJ1-5; D is ambiguous. This CDR3 contains 18 residues. Deletions cut 0 bases from V and 0 bases from J, with 15 bases between. Per the germline V gene, CDR1 is MGHRA and CDR2 is YSYEKL. The CDR3 DNA reads as TGCGCCAGCAGCCAAGATGTTGAAGGAATCTATAGCAATCAGCCCCAGCATTTT. This translates into CASSQDVEGIYSNQPQHF.

This chain uses TRBV3-1 with TRBJ1-4; the D is unclear. Germline V gives CDR1 LGHDT, CDR2 YNNKEL (reference sequence). V was pared by 0 bases and J by 8 bases, with 10 bases between. The CDR3 extends over 14 amino acids. This CDR3 is CASSQDIPPEKLFF. As DNA, the CDR3 is TGTGCCAGCAGCCAAGACATTCCCCCGGAAAAACTGTTTTTT.

This clone turned up a few times. This may arise from a read error, as a much more abundant clone is one base away. V usage is TRBV29-1 and J usage is TRBJ1-1; D gene unclear. The CDR3 totals 14 residues. Germline CDR1 and CDR2: SQVTM and ANQGSEA. Trimming cost V 1 base and J 3 bases, with 12 bases left between them. CDR3 loop: CSVEAVQLDTEAFF. DNA of the CDR3: TGCAGCGTTGAAGCTGTACAGCTGGACACTGAAGCTTTCTTT.

The chain is built from TRBV7-6 and TRBJ2-7; D unresolved. CDR3 size: 15 residues. Germline CDR1 is SGHVS and CDR2 is FNYEAQ. Trimming took off 1 base at V and 3 bases at J, with 13 bases between the two ends. This CDR3 is CASSLVPGAYYEQYF. The CDR3 coding sequence is TGTGCCAGCAGCTTAGTCCCAGGAGCTTACTACGAGCAGTACTTC.

There are a few counts of this clone. Being one base from a much bigger clone, this may be a read error. Other DNA sequences in this sample translate to the same CDR3. The V gene is TRBV9, the J gene TRBJ2-1, with TRBD2 matching 7 bases. After removal of 2 bases from V and 3 bases from J, the junction contained 5 bases not matched to a gene. The germline V gene has CDR1 SGDLS and CDR2 YYNGEE. The CDR3 is made up of 15 amino acids. CDR3 sequence (DNA): TGTGCCAGCAGCGTCGGTACTAGCGACTACAATGAGCAGTTCTTC. Residues: CASSVGTSDYNEQFF.

This clone was seen repeatedly, ten times or more. J is TRBJ2-7 and V is TRBV10-2, with 10 bases fitting TRBD1. Per germline, CDR1 WSHSY and CDR2 SAAADI. This CDR3 has 14 residues. Trimming removed 5 bases from V and 6 bases from J; junction bases left unmatched: 7. The CDR3 DNA reads as TGCGCCAGCAGTCCCGGGACAGGGGTCGGCGAGCAGTACTTC. This gives the protein CASSPGTGVGEQYF.

This clone occurred many times. This chain links TRBV4-1 with TRBJ1-1; D is undetermined. Trimming left V 0 bases short and J 6 bases short, with 8 bases between. The CDR3 extends over 13 amino acids. CDR1 and CDR2 (germline): MGHRA, YSYEKL. The CDR3 protein is CASSQEWSAEAFF. The CDR3 nucleotides read TGCGCCAGCAGCCAAGAATGGTCGGCTGAAGCTTTCTTT.

This clone was counted at least ten times. The chain recombines TRBV7-2 with TRBJ2-5; 7 bases line up with TRBD1. From germline, CDR1 is SGHTA and CDR2 FQGNSA. The CDR3 is made up of 13 amino acids. V was clipped by 4 bases and J by 3 bases; unmatched bases: 2. CDR3 loop: CASSYGTEETQYF. CDR3 DNA sequence: TGTGCCAGCAGCTACGGGACAGAAGAGACCCAGTACTTC.

Concerning this clone: One end of the junction is discordant with germline, which a read error may explain. The sample contains more than one DNA sequence encoding this CDR3. The V and J genes are TRBV10-3 and TRBJ2-5; 7 bases fit TRBD2. The CDR3 contains 15 residues. Per germline, CDR1 ENHRY and CDR2 SYGVKD. CDR3 bases: TGTGCCATCAGCGAGGGGAGGGGCCCCCAAGAGACCCAGTACTTT. This encodes CAISEGRGPQETQYF.

This clone was counted at least ten times. The chain is built from TRBV20-1 and TRBJ2-7; 8 bases agree with TRBD2. Germline values: CDR1 DFQATT, CDR2 SNEGSKA (reference sequence). J gave up 2 bases and V 5 bases, and 5 bases lay outside the gene matches. The CDR3 loop spans 13 amino acids. CDR3 residues: CSAQREWTYEQYV. The DNA for the CDR3 is TGCAGTGCTCAGCGGGAGTGGACCTACGAGCAGTACGTC.

Remarks on this clone: A read error is likely, as this CDR3 ends without the conserved phenylalanine or tryptophan. It is unclear where the CDR3 begins or ends on the DNA, so no DNA is shown, and the CDR3 is as TCRdb lists it. The chain couples TRBV13 to TRBJ2-5; no check of the table's D call, TRBD1, against the DNA was made. The CDR3 is 18 residues long, counting both termini. Germline CDR1 PRHDT, CDR2 FYEKMQ (reference sequence). The CDR3 loop reads CASSLGGQGYNSPLHFGS.

The chain recombines TRBV6-1 with TRBJ2-2; 9 bases are shared with TRBD2. The CDR3 spans 14 residues. CDR1 and CDR2 (germline): MNHNS, SASEGT. With V trimmed by 7 bases and J by 6 bases, 6 bases remained unmatched. CDR3 in DNA: TGTGCCAGCAACGGCGGGGGGGCCGCCGGGGAGCTGTTTTTT. Its translation is CASNGGGAAGELFF.

This clone was recorded at least ten times. The rearrangement uses TRBV19 and TRBJ2-2, with D unclear. Germline loops: CDR1 LNHDA, CDR2 SQIVND (reference sequence). The germline V and J ends were trimmed by 3 bases and 2 bases, with 1 base remaining between them. The length of the CDR3 is 12 residues. CDR3 in amino acids: CASSINTGELFF. In DNA form, the CDR3 reads TGTGCCAGTAGTATCAACACCGGGGAGCTGTTTTTT.

Ten or more counts support this clone. The chain carries TRBV20-1 and TRBJ1-5; 8 bases agree with TRBD1. V shed 2 bases, J shed 1 base, and the junction held 16 bases outside the gene matches. Germline values: CDR1 DFQATT, CDR2 SNEGSKA (reference sequence). This CDR3 region has 19 residues. The CDR3 DNA follows: TGCAGTGCTAGAATACCCCCTGGACAGGGTAAAAAAAGCAATCAGCCCCAGCATTTT. Amino acid sequence: CSARIPPGQGKKSNQPQHF.

This clone has a count of ten or more. This chain uses TRBV5-1 with TRBJ2-5; D possibly corresponds to TRBD2 (5 bases). The CDR3 sequence is 14 residues long. Germline loops: CDR1 SGHRS, CDR2 YFSETQ. Trimming removed 4 bases from V and 6 bases from J, with 16 bases in between. Here the CDR3 DNA reads TGCGCCAGCAGCGGCTCGGACGGGAAGAAGACCCAGTACTTC. Amino acid sequence: CASSGSDGKKTQYF.

The chain links TRBV19 to TRBJ2-2, with D tentatively TRBD1 (5 bases). Trimming removed 1 base at V and 5 bases at J, with 8 bases between. Germline CDR1 and CDR2: LNHDA and SQIVND (reference sequence). The CDR3 extends over 14 amino acids. CDR3 in DNA: TGTGCCAGTAGTATAGTAGGGGCAACCGGGGAGCTGTTTTTT. Translating it yields CASSIVGATGELFF.

This clone was seen ten or more times. The rearrangement uses TRBV2 and TRBJ2-1; a possible D gene is TRBD2 (5 bases). The V gene's germline CDR1 is SNHLY and CDR2 FYNNEI. Trimming removed 3 bases from V and 6 bases from J, with 12 bases in between. This CDR3 region has 14 residues. This CDR3 reads CASSDSPGSNEQFF. CDR3 in DNA: TGTGCCAGCAGTGATTCACCGGGATCCAATGAGCAGTTCTTC.

This clone has a count of ten or more. The DNA of the CDR3 is TGTGCCAGCAGCCCGCACTCCGGGACTAGCGGTAATGAGCAGTTCTTC. Translating it yields CASSPHSGTSGNEQFF. V and J are TRBV11-3 and TRBJ2-1; 11 bases are a match to TRBD2. This CDR3 comprises 16 residues. V dropped 5 bases and J dropped 7; count of bases not matched to a gene: 10. The germline V gene encodes CDR1 SGHNT and CDR2 YENEEA.

The V call is TRBV9, the J call TRBJ1-4; 11 bases line up with TRBD1. Trimming took 4 bases from V and 0 from J; bases not matched to a gene: 8. Germline CDR1 is SGDLS and CDR2 is YYNGEE. CDR3 length: 18 amino acids. CDR3 sequence reads: CASSSQPGQGATNEKLFF. The CDR3 DNA sequence: TGTGCCAGCAGCTCGCAACCGGGACAGGGGGCAACTAATGAAAAACTGTTTTTT.

This clone was observed at least ten times. J is TRBJ1-2 and V is TRBV28, with no clear D. Germline assignment: CDR1 MDHEN and CDR2 SYDVKM. The CDR3 runs to 14 residues. Deletions cut 4 bases from V and 6 bases from J, with 15 bases between. The CDR3 region has the DNA TGTGCCAGCAGTTCCACCTCAGGATCTCATGGCTACACCTTC. Translation gives CASSSTSGSHGYTF.

This clone has at least ten counts. This sequence joins TRBV7-2 and TRBJ1-2, with TRBD1 as a possible D gene (5 bases). The CDR3 consists of 15 residues. CDR1 is SGHTA and CDR2 is FQGNSA in the germline V gene. V was shortened by 5 bases and J by 7 bases, with 20 bases between the two germline ends. The CDR3 DNA reads TGTGCCAGCAGCCCACCTGACAGCCAGGGCGGTGGCTACACCTTC. Residues: CASSPPDSQGGGYTF.

This clone occurred many times. The rearrangement links TRBV7-6 to TRBJ2-2; D unresolved. CDR1 is SGHVS, CDR2 FNYEAQ, per germline. The V end lost 1 base, the J end lost 5 bases, and 14 bases lay between the germline ends. The CDR3 has 16 amino acids. CDR3 sequence reads: CASSLEARAGTGELFF. The CDR3 DNA is TGTGCCAGCAGCTTAGAGGCTAGGGCAGGAACCGGGGAGCTGTTTTTT.

This clone was seen repeatedly, ten times or more. The CDR3 loop is CASSFILAGASTDTQYF. CDR3 nucleotide sequence: TGTGCCAGCAGCTTTATACTAGCGGGAGCTAGCACAGATACGCAGTATTTT. The genes are TRBV5-6 and TRBJ2-3; TRBD2 agrees at 11 bases. V lost 2 bases to trimming and J lost 0 bases; unmatched junction nucleotides: 5. This CDR3 comprises 17 residues. Germline V CDR1 and CDR2: SGHDT, YYEEEE.

This clone was detected only a few times. A read error may explain this, as a much larger clone is one base away. This chain joins TRBV10-3 and TRBJ2-3; the D call may be TRBD1 or TRBD2 (5 bases each). The V end was cut by 4 bases, the J end by 5 bases, with 13 bases between. Germline V gives CDR1 ENHRY, CDR2 SYGVKD. The CDR3 loop spans 14 amino acids. CDR3 sequence: CAISADEGRDTQYF. CDR3 bases: TGTGCCATCAGTGCGGACGAGGGGCGAGATACGCAGTATTTT.